This TCR beta chain was retrieved from a study of blood T cell repertoires in COVID-19. Study in general: Sample material is recorded as cDNA or gDNA derived from T cells, B-cell-depleted T cells, or PBMCs.

The CDR3 covers 15 residues. J lost 3 bases, V lost 4 bases, and 5 bases had no gene match. The germline CDR1 and CDR2 sequences are SGHTA and FQGNSA. Source study methods: Cell counts per sample came from amplifying reference gene primers. This table comes from immunoSEQ multiplex PCR, and its TCRdb copy is limited to in-frame clones, with some not included. V and J calls and clone size are those listed in that table; D and trimming were worked out from the DNA. The sample records approximately 260,000 clones, over 75% being singletons. The sequenced material came from peripheral blood. The chain combines TRBV7-2 with TRBJ1-3; TRBD1 matches at 8 bases. This clonotype was obtained from a woman aged 70-85 years with acute or convalescent COVID-19. CDR3 DNA sequence: TGTGCCAGCAGCTCACAGGGGGTGCATGGAAACACCATATATTTT. Protein product: CASSSQGVHGNTIYF.